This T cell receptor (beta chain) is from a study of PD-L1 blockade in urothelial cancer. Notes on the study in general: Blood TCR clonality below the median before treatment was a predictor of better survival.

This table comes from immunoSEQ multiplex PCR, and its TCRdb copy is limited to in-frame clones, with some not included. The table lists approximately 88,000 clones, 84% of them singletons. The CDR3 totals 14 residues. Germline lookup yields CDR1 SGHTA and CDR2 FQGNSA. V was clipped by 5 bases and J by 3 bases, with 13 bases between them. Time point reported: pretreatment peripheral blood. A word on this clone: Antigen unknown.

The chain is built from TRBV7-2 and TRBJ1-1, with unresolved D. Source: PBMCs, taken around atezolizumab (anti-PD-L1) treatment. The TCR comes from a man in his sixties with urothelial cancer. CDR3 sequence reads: CASSHGVLYTEAFF. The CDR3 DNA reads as TGTGCCAGCAGCCACGGTGTCTTATACACTGAAGCTTTCTTT. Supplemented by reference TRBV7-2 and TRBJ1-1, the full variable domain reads GAGVSQSPSNKVTEKGKDVELRCDPISGHTALYWYRQSLGQGLEFLIYFQGNSAPDKSGLPSDRFSAERTGGSVSTLTIQRTQQEDSAVYLCASSHGVLYTEAFFGQGTRLTVV.